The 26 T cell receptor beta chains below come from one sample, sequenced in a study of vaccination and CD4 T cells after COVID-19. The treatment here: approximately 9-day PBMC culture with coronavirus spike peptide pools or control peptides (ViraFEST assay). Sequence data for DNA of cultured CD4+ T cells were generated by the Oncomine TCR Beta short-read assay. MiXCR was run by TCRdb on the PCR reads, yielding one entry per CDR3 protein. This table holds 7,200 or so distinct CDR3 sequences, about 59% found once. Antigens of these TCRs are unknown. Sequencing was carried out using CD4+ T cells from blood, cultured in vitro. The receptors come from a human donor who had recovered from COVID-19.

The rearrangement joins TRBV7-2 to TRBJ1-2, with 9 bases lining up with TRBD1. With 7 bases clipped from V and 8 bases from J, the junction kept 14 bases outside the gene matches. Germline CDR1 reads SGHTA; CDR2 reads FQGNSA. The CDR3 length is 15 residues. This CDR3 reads CASIRRPGQGGGYTF. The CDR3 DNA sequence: TGTGCCAGCATTCGTCGTCCGGGACAGGGAGGAGGCTACACCTTC.

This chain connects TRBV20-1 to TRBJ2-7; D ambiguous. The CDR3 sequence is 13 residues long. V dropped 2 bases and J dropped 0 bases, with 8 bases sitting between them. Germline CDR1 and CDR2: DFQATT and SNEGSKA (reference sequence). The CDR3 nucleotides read TGCAGTGCTAGAAAGCCCAGCTCCTACGAGCAGTACTTC. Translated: CSARKPSSYEQYF.

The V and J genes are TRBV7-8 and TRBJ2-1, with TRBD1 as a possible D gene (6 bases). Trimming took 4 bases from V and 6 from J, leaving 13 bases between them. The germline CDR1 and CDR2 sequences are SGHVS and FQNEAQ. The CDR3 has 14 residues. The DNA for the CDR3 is TGTGCCAGCAGCTCTCACAGGGTAGGCAATGAGCAGTTCTTC. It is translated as CASSSHRVGNEQFF.

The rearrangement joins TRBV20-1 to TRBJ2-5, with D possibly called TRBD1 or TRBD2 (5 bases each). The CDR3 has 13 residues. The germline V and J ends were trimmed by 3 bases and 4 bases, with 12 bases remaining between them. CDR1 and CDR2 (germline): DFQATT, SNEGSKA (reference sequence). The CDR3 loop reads CSASNGARETQYF. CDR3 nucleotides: TGCAGTGCTAGTAACGGGGCAAGAGAGACCCAGTACTTC.

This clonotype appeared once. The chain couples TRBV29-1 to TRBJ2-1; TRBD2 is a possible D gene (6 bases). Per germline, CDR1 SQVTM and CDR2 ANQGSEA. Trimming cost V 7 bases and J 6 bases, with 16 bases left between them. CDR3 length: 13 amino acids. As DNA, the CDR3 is TGCAGCGCCAACCCCACTAGCTCCAATGAGCAGTTCTTC. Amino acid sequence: CSANPTSSNEQFF.

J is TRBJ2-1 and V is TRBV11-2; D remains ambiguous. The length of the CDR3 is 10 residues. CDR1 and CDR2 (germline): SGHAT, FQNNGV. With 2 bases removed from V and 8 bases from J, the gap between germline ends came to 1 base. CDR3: CASSLHEQFF. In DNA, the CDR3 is TGTGCCAGCAGCTTACATGAGCAGTTCTTC.

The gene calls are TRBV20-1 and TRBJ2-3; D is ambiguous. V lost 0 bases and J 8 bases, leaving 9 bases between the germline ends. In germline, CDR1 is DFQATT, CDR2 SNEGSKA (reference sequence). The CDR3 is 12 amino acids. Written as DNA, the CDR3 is TGCAGTGCTAGAGATATCTCGGTTACGCAGTATTTT. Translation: CSARDISVTQYF.

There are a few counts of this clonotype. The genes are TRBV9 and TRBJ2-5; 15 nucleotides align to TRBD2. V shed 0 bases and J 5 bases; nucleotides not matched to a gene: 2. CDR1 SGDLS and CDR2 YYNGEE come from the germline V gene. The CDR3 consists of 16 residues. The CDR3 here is CASSVAGLAGGETQYF. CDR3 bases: TGTGCCAGCAGCGTAGCTGGACTAGCGGGGGGGGAGACCCAGTACTTC.

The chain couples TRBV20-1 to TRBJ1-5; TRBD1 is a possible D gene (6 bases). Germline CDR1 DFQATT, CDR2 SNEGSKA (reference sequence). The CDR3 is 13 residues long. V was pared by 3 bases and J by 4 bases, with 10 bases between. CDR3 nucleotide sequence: TGCAGTGCTAGCGGCCAGGGGAATCAGCCCCAGCATTTT. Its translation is CSASGQGNQPQHF.

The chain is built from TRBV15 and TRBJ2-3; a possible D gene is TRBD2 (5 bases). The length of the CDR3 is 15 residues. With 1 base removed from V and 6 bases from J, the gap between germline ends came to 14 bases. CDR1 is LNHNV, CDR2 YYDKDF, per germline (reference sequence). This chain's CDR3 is CATSRGEGGSDTQYF. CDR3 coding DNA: TGTGCCACCAGCAGAGGAGAGGGTGGATCCGATACGCAGTATTTT. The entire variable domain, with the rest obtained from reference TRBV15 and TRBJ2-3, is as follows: DAMVIQNPRYQVTQFGKPVTLSCSQTLNHNVMYWYQQKSSQAPKLLFHYYDKDFNNEADTPDNFQSRRPNTSFCFLDIRSPGLGDTAMYLCATSRGEGGSDTQYFGPGTRLTVL.

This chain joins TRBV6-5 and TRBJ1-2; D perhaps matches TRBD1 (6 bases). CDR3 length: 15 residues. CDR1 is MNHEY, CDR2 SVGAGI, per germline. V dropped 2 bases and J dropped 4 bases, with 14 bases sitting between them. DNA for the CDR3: TGTGCCAGCAGTTACCTTACCGGGGGCGGCTATGGCTACACCTTC. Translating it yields CASSYLTGGGYGYTF.

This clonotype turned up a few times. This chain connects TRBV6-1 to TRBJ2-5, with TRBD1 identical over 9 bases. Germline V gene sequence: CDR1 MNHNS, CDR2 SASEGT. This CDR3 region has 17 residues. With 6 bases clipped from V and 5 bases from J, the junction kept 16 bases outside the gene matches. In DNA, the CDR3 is TGTGCCAGCAGCACGGGGAGTCCGGGACAGGGATCGGAGACCCAGTACTTC. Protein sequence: CASSTGSPGQGSETQYF.

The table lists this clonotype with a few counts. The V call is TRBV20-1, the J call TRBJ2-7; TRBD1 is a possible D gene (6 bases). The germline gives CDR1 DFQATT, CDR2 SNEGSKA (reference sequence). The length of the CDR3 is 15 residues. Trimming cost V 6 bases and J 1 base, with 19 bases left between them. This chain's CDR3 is CSAAIGTQYSYEQYF. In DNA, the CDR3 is TGCAGTGCGGCCATCGGGACACAGTATTCCTACGAGCAGTACTTC.

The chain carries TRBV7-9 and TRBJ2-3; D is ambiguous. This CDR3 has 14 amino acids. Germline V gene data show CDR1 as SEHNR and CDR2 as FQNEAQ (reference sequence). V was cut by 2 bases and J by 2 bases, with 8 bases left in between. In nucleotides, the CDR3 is TGTGCCAGCAGCTTAACGGCAGCCACAGATACGCAGTATTTT. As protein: CASSLTAATDTQYF.

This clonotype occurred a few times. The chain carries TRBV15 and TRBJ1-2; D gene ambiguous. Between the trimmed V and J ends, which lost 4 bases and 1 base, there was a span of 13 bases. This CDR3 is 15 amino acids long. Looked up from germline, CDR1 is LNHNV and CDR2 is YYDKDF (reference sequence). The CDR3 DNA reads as TGTGCCACCAGCAACGCAGGCCGAAATAACTATGGCTACACCTTC. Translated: CATSNAGRNNYGYTF.

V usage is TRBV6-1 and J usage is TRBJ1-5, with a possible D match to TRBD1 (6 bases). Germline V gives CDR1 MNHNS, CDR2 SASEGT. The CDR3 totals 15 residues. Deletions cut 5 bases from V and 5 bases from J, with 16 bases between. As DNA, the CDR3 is TGTGCCAGCAGTCTGAGGGGGGGGTTTGATCAGCCCCAGCATTTT. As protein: CASSLRGGFDQPQHF.

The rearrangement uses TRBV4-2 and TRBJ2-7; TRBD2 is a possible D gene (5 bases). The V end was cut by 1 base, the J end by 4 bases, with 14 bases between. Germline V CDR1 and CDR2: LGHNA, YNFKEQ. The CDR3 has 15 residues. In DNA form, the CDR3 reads TGTGCCAGCAGCCAAGGGCCCGGGAACCAATACGAGCAGTACTTC. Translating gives CASSQGPGNQYEQYF.

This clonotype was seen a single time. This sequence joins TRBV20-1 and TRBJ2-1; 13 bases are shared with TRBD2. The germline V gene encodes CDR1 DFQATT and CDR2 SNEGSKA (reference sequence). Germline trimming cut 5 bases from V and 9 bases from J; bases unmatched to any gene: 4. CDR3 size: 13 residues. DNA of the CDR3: TGCAGTGCTCGACTAGCGGGGGGAGGTGAGCAGTTCTTC. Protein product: CSARLAGGGEQFF.

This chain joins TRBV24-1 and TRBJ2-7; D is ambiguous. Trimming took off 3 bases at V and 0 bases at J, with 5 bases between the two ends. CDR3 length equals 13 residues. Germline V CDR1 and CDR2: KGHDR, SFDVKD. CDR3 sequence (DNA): TGTGCCACCAGTGATGGCCACTCCTACGAGCAGTACTTC. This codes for CATSDGHSYEQYF.

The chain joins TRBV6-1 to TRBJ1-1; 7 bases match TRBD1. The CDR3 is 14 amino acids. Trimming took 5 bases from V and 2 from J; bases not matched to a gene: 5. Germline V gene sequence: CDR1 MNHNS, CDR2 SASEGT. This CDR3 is CASSNRDSNTEAFF. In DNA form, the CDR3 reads TGTGCCAGCAGTAACCGGGACAGCAACACTGAAGCTTTCTTT.

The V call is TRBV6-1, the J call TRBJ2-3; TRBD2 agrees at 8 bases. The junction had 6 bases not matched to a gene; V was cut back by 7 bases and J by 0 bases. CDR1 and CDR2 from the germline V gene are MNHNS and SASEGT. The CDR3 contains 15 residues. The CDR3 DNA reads TGTGCCAGCAATCAGCTAGCGGGTAGCACAGATACGCAGTATTTT. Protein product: CASNQLAGSTDTQYF.

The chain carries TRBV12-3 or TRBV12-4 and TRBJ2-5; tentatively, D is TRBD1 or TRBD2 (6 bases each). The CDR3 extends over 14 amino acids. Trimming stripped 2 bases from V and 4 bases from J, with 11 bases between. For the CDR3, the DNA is TGTGCCAGCAGTTTAAGCCGGGGGCCAGAGACCCAGTACTTC. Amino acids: CASSLSRGPETQYF.

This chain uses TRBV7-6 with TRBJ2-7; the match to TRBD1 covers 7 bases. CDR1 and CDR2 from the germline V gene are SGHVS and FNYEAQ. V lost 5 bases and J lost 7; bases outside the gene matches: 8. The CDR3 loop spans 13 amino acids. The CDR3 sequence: CASSIDRAREQYF. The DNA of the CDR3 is TGTGCCAGCAGCATCGACAGGGCGAGGGAGCAGTACTTC.

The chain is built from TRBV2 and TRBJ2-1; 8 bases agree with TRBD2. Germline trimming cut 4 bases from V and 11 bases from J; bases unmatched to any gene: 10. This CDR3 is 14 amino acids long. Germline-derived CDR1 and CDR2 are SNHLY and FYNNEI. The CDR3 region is CASSVASGGAQQFF. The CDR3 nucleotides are TGTGCCAGCAGTGTAGCGAGCGGGGGCGCCCAGCAGTTCTTC.

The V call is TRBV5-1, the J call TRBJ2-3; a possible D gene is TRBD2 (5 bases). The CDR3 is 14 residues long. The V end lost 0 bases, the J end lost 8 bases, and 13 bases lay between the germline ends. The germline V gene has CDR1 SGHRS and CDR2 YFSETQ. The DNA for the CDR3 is TGCGCCAGCAGCTTGGGACTAACAGATGGTACGCAGTATTTT. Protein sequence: CASSLGLTDGTQYF. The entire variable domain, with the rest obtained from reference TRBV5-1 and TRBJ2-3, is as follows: KAGVTQTPRYLIKTRGQQVTLSCSPISGHRSVSWYQQTPGQGLQFLFEYFSETQRNKGNFPGRFSGRQFSNSRSEMNVSTLELGDSALYLCASSLGLTDGTQYFGPGTRLTVL.

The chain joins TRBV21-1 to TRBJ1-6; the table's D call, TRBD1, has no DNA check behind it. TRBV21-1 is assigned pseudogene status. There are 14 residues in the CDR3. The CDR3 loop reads CASSKWGGNSPLHF. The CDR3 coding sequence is TGTGCCAGCAGCAAGTGGGGGGGAAATTCACCCCTCCACTTT.